This section outlines one T cell receptor (beta chain) sequence together with its context. The CDR3 consists of 13 residues. CDR1 and CDR2 (germline): LGHDT, YNNKEL (reference sequence). J gave up 2 bases and V 6 bases, and 3 bases lay outside the gene matches. Generated by immunoSEQ multiplex PCR, the TCRdb table keeps only in-frame clones and is missing some. This table holds about 110,000 clones, nearly 90% found once. This sample is drawn from a study of T cell responses to AZD1222 COVID-19 vaccine. The sample here was peripheral blood, taken on day 0 of AZD1222 vaccination. This sequence originates from an adult in good health. The chain has TRBV3-1 (or the pseudogene TRBV3-2) and TRBJ2-5; TRBD2 agrees at 7 bases. The CDR3 loop reads CASSGGLQETQYF. The CDR3 DNA reads as TGTGCCAGCAGTGGGGGACTACAAGAGACCCAGTACTTC.